This TCR beta chain was captured in a study of cytomegalovirus exposure and HLA in healthy donors. The study ran its PCR with 60 Vbeta and 13 Jbeta primers. Here immunoSEQ multiplex PCR was the method, and the copy in TCRdb shows in-frame clones only, minus some. Of 110,000 to 150,000 clones listed, around four fifths were seen once; the top ten hold around 3.7%. Germline CDR1 SGHTA, CDR2 FQGTGA. CDR3 length: 13 residues. J was trimmed by 9 bases and V by 4 bases; bases with no gene match: 6. The sequence was collected from a male donor in good health and CMV-seronegative. The sequenced sample was PBMCs. The chain carries TRBV7-3 and TRBJ2-1; 7 bases fit TRBD1. The CDR3 loop is CASSSQGTFEQFF. The CDR3 DNA follows: TGTGCCAGCAGCTCACAGGGGACCTTTGAGCAGTTCTTC.